Given below is one TCR beta chain in context. This entry comes from a study of CD8+ T cells in alopecia areata. V shed 6 bases, J shed 2 bases, and the junction held 4 bases outside the gene matches. The germline V gene has CDR1 MNHNY and CDR2 SVGAGI (reference sequence). CDR3 length equals 13 residues. The sequencing template was cDNA reverse transcribed from extracted RNA. Measured with immunoSEQ multiplex PCR; TCRdb has only the in-frame clones, and not every one. The sample lists under 150,000 clones; approximately 56% were seen once. Sequenced input: CD8+ T cells sorted from blood. The chain has TRBV6-6 and TRBJ2-7; TRBD1 matches at 7 bases. This TCR came from a human donor in good health. The CDR3: CASRDRSPYEQYF. The CDR3 DNA sequence: TGTGCCAGCAGGGACAGGTCTCCCTACGAGCAGTACTTC.